The 29 T cell receptor beta chains below all came from one sample that was sequenced in a study of shared clonotypes between healthy human individuals (dated by TCRdb to 2020 to 2022). CD8 naive samples were CD45RO-negative cells positively selected for CCR7, giving a CD45RA+CCR7+ population that excluded TemRA cells. The library was prepared using the immunoSEQ multiplex PCR assay. Sourced from immuneACCESS, this table was stored by TCRdb with only in-frame sequences that have V and J called. A share of the clones is absent; for the studies checked, an unresolved V gene accounts for under half, and the remainder has no known explanation. Recorded for this sample are approximately 2,200,000 clones; 85% to 95% of them occurred a single time. The ten largest clones take up 1.5% to 2% of the sample. The sample consisted of naive CD8+ T cells from PBMCs. In the paper's terms, the cell subset or site label means: CD45RA+CCR7+. The receptor set was obtained from a man aged 18 to 35 in good health. Some clones in this sample may be carry-over from other donors' samples.

The J gene is TRBJ1-1, the V gene TRBV27; a possible D gene is TRBD1 (6 bases). The CDR3 has 15 residues. Germline assignment: CDR1 MNHEY and CDR2 SMNVEV (reference sequence). V lost 4 bases and J 1 base, leaving 13 bases between the germline ends. The CDR3 coding sequence is TGTGCCAGCAGTTCCCCACAGGGAGCGAACACTGAAGCTTTCTTT. It is translated as CASSSPQGANTEAFF.

This clone has more than one count but fewer than ten. This chain uses TRBV9 with TRBJ1-1; a weak D match, TRBD1 (5 bases). CDR3 size: 14 residues. Germline V gene lookup returns CDR1 SGDLS and CDR2 YYNGEE. The V gene lost 0 bases and the J gene lost 3 bases, with 9 bases spanning the gap. CDR3 loop: CASSVVLGDTEAFF. The DNA for the CDR3 is TGTGCCAGCAGCGTAGTCCTGGGGGACACTGAAGCTTTCTTT.

The chain couples TRBV27 to TRBJ2-7, with D perhaps matching TRBD2 (6 bases). The CDR3 length is 15 residues. Germline CDR1 is MNHEY and CDR2 is SMNVEV (reference sequence). Trimming took off 3 bases at V and 1 base at J, with 13 bases between the two ends. For the CDR3, the DNA is TGTGCCAGCAGTTTTGGGCTAGCGCTATCCTACGAGCAGTACTTC. It encodes CASSFGLALSYEQYF.

The chain is built from TRBV9 and TRBJ1-2; D remains unclear. V dropped 3 bases and J dropped 7 bases, with 16 bases sitting between them. The CDR3 runs to 14 residues. Germline CDR1 and CDR2: SGDLS and YYNGEE. This CDR3 is CASSAEFDFGGYTF. CDR3 sequence (DNA): TGTGCCAGCAGCGCCGAATTCGACTTCGGTGGCTACACCTTC.

V and J are TRBV11-3 and TRBJ2-1; 7 bases are a match to TRBD2. Germline values: CDR1 SGHNT, CDR2 YENEEA. The CDR3 is made up of 15 amino acids. Losses at the gene ends were 5 bases for V and 3 bases for J; bases not matched to a gene: 7. This CDR3 reads CASSPAGVGYNEQFF. Written as DNA, the CDR3 is TGTGCCAGCAGCCCCGCGGGGGTGGGCTACAATGAGCAGTTCTTC.

V is TRBV5-6 and J is TRBJ2-1, with TRBD1 identical over 9 bases. The CDR3 has 16 amino acids. Germline V gene sequence: CDR1 SGHDT, CDR2 YYEEEE. J was trimmed by 7 bases and V by 3 bases; bases with no gene match: 11. As DNA, the CDR3 is TGTGCCAGCAGCTCAACCGGGACAGGGAGTAGAAATGAGCAGTTCTTC. Encoded protein: CASSSTGTGSRNEQFF.

The V and J genes are TRBV7-2 and TRBJ2-7; possibly TRBD1 for D (6 bases). In germline, CDR1 is SGHTA, CDR2 FQGNSA. The V and J ends lost 1 base and 4 bases respectively, with 14 bases between them. This CDR3 has 15 amino acids. CDR3 nucleotides: TGTGCCAGCAGCTTAGAGTTGGTAGGGGGATACGAGCAGTACTTC. Translating gives CASSLELVGGYEQYF.

This sequence joins TRBV6-5 and TRBJ2-5, with D possibly matching TRBD2 (6 bases). CDR1 is MNHEY, CDR2 SVGAGI, per germline. Trimming pared 0 bases from V and 5 bases from J, leaving 16 bases between. This CDR3 has 16 residues. The CDR3 region has the DNA TGTGCCAGCAGTTACTCCGGCCCGGGAGTCCCTGAGACCCAGTACTTC. Its translation: CASSYSGPGVPETQYF.

The chain combines TRBV11-3 with TRBJ1-5; D gene ambiguous. V was pared by 4 bases and J by 11 bases, with 21 bases between. The CDR3 runs to 15 residues. In germline, CDR1 is SGHNT, CDR2 YENEEA. The CDR3 spells CASSSPETHKRTQHF. CDR3 coding DNA: TGTGCCAGCAGCTCCCCCGAGACTCACAAGAGGACCCAGCATTTT.

The genes are TRBV5-1 and TRBJ2-1, with 7 bases lining up with TRBD2. The CDR3 has 16 amino acids. Germline V lookup: CDR1 SGHRS, CDR2 YFSETQ. The V segment lost 1 base and the J segment 2 bases; nucleotides outside the gene matches: 6. CDR3 DNA sequence: TGCGCCAGCAGCTTGTTTATCGGGACTACCTACAATGAGCAGTTCTTC. Its protein is CASSLFIGTTYNEQFF.

The J gene is TRBJ2-5, the V gene TRBV7-9; D is ambiguous. The CDR3 is 15 residues long. The germline gives CDR1 SEHNR, CDR2 FQNEAQ (reference sequence). Trimming removed 5 bases from V and 5 bases from J, with 18 bases in between. The CDR3 nucleotides read TGTGCCAGCAGCCACGAAGTTGAGTCCGGGGAGACCCAGTACTTC. It translates to CASSHEVESGETQYF.

This clone has a single count. This sequence joins TRBV5-6 and TRBJ1-2, with D maybe TRBD1 (6 bases). This CDR3 is 13 amino acids long. CDR1 is SGHDT, CDR2 YYEEEE, per germline. V lost 10 bases and J 0 bases, leaving 13 bases between the germline ends. The CDR3 reads CASRGPANYGYTF. CDR3 sequence (DNA): TGTGCCTCGCGGGGGCCGGCTAACTATGGCTACACCTTC.

The chain couples TRBV29-1 to TRBJ2-3, with 8 bases aligning to TRBD1. Germline assignment: CDR1 SQVTM and CDR2 ANQGSEA. This CDR3 is 15 amino acids long. Unmatched junction bases numbered 14, after V lost 7 bases and J lost 5 bases. The CDR3 coding sequence is TGCAGCGCTCGCCCAAGGACAGGGCCCGGAGATACGCAGTATTTT. It codes for CSARPRTGPGDTQYF.

Notes on this clone: Other DNA sequences of this sample code for an identical CDR3. This chain links TRBV27 with TRBJ2-7; TRBD2 aligns across 8 bases. V lost 6 bases to trimming and J lost 1 base; unmatched junction nucleotides: 5. This CDR3 contains 14 residues. CDR1 and CDR2 (germline): MNHEY, SMNVEV (reference sequence). Here the CDR3 reads CASSWGTSSYEQYF. CDR3 sequence (DNA): TGTGCCAGCAGCTGGGGGACTAGTTCCTACGAGCAGTACTTC.

The chain links TRBV15 to TRBJ1-4; TRBD1 is a possible D gene (6 bases). V gave up 7 bases and J gave up 7 bases, with 19 bases separating them. The CDR3 covers 15 residues. In germline, CDR1 is LNHNV, CDR2 YYDKDF (reference sequence). CDR3 loop: CATTGAYGRSEKLFF. CDR3 nucleotide sequence: TGTGCCACCACAGGGGCGTACGGGCGTAGTGAAAAACTGTTTTTT.

V gene TRBV7-9 combines with J gene TRBJ2-1; no clear D gene. CDR3 size: 14 residues. Between the trimmed V and J ends, which lost 0 bases and 4 bases, there was a span of 7 bases. CDR1 SEHNR and CDR2 FQNEAQ come from the germline V gene (reference sequence). This CDR3 reads CASSLADEYNEQFF. Here the CDR3 DNA reads TGTGCCAGCAGCTTAGCGGACGAATACAATGAGCAGTTCTTC. Full variable domain (outside the CDR3, taken from reference TRBV7-9 and TRBJ2-1): DTGVSQNPRHKITKRGQNVTFRCDPISEHNRLYWYRQTLGQGPEFLTYFQNEAQLEKSRLLSDRFSAERPKGSFSTLEIQRTEQGDSAMYLCASSLADEYNEQFFGPGTRLTVL.

V and J are TRBV28 and TRBJ1-1; D is possibly TRBD1 (6 bases). This CDR3 is built from 14 residues. V was clipped by 6 bases and J by 5 bases, with 16 bases between them. CDR1 and CDR2 (germline): MDHEN, SYDVKM. CDR3 in DNA: TGTGCCAGCAGCCCCCGGCAGGGGTGGACTGAAGCTTTCTTT. Translation: CASSPRQGWTEAFF.

The chain has TRBV6-1 and TRBJ2-7; possibly TRBD1 for D (5 bases). The CDR3 loop spans 13 amino acids. Germline V gene sequence: CDR1 MNHNS, CDR2 SASEGT. V was shortened by 3 bases and J by 3 bases, with 9 bases between the two germline ends. The CDR3 DNA reads TGTGCCAGCAGTGACACAGGAATCTACGAGCAGTACTTC. It encodes CASSDTGIYEQYF.

The chain couples TRBV7-9 to TRBJ2-3; 9 bases are a match to TRBD1. The CDR3 sequence is 15 residues long. With V trimmed by 5 bases and J by 2 bases, 5 bases remained unmatched. Germline CDR1 reads SEHNR; CDR2 reads FQNEAQ (reference sequence). The DNA of the CDR3 is TGTGCCAGCAGCCTCCGGGACAGGGCCACAGATACGCAGTATTTT. Protein sequence: CASSLRDRATDTQYF.

The chain employs TRBV9 and TRBJ2-5; a weak D match, TRBD2 (5 bases). This CDR3 comprises 15 residues. The germline V gene encodes CDR1 SGDLS and CDR2 YYNGEE. V lost 3 bases, J lost 5 bases, and 17 bases lay in between. CDR3 residues: CASSGTAAPGETQYF. CDR3 nucleotides: TGTGCCAGCAGCGGGACCGCCGCTCCGGGGGAGACCCAGTACTTC.

The chain combines TRBV19 with TRBJ2-7, with 7 bases lining up with TRBD2. The CDR3 has 16 residues. CDR1 is LNHDA, CDR2 SQIVND, per germline (reference sequence). With V trimmed by 1 base and J by 0 bases, 6 bases remained unmatched. The CDR3 bases are TGTGCCAGTAGTATAGGAACCGGGACTATCTCCTACGAGCAGTACTTC. This sequence encodes CASSIGTGTISYEQYF.

The rearrangement joins TRBV13 to TRBJ1-4; D call uncertain. This CDR3 is 14 amino acids long. The V gene lost 0 bases and the J gene lost 2 bases, with 4 bases spanning the gap. In germline, CDR1 is PRHDT, CDR2 FYEKMQ (reference sequence). The CDR3 loop reads CASSLGRTNEKLFF. In DNA, the CDR3 is TGTGCCAGCAGCTTAGGACGGACTAATGAAAAACTGTTTTTT.

Concerning this clone itself: At the DNA level, this CDR3 is encoded by other sequences in the same sample as well. The V call is TRBV7-8, the J call TRBJ2-7; D gene ambiguous. V was trimmed by 1 base and J by 0 bases, leaving 10 bases between them. This CDR3 region has 15 residues. The germline CDR1 and CDR2 sequences are SGHVS and FQNEAQ. In DNA, the CDR3 is TGTGCCAGCAGCTTAGTGGGCGGTAGCTCCTACGAGCAGTACTTC. Amino acids: CASSLVGGSSYEQYF. The variable domain in full, with the rest retrieved from reference TRBV7-8 and TRBJ2-7, is GAGVSQSPRYKVAKRGQDVALRCDPISGHVSLFWYQQALGQGPEFLTYFQNEAQLDKSGLPSDRFFAERPEGSVSTLKIQRTQQEDSAVYLCASSLVGGSSYEQYFGPGTRLTVT.

This clone showed up just once. This sequence joins TRBV6-5 and TRBJ2-3; 8 bases map to TRBD2. CDR1 MNHEY and CDR2 SVGAGI come from the germline V gene. V was pared by 2 bases and J by 1 base, with 2 bases of the junction left unmatched. The CDR3 runs 15 residues. The CDR3 region has the DNA TGTGCCAGCAGTTACAAACTAGCGGGCACAGATACGCAGTATTTT. Encoded protein: CASSYKLAGTDTQYF.

This clone was observed once. CDR3 sequence reads: CASSAGSSYEQYF. The DNA for the CDR3 is TGCGCCAGCAGCGCAGGGAGCTCCTACGAGCAGTACTTC. The chain joins TRBV4-1 to TRBJ2-7; D tentatively reads TRBD1 or TRBD2 (5 bases each). CDR3 length: 13 amino acids. V gave up 5 bases and J gave up 0 bases, with 8 bases separating them. Per the germline V gene, CDR1 is MGHRA and CDR2 is YSYEKL.

The rearrangement uses TRBV19 and TRBJ1-1; 7 bases are a match to TRBD1. The CDR3 length is 17 residues. Germline CDR1 reads LNHDA; CDR2 reads SQIVND (reference sequence). The ends lost 0 bases at V and 0 bases at J; junction bases unmatched: 7. Written as DNA, the CDR3 is TGTGCCAGTAGTATAGATGGGGAAGGGGGCATGAACACTGAAGCTTTCTTT. It translates to CASSIDGEGGMNTEAFF.

This chain links TRBV5-1 with TRBJ2-7, with D unclear. There are 15 residues in the CDR3. The V and J ends lost 4 bases and 0 bases respectively, with 14 bases between them. The V gene's germline CDR1 is SGHRS and CDR2 YFSETQ. CDR3 coding DNA: TGCGCCAGCAGCCTACCCGACCTGAGCTCCTACGAGCAGTACTTC. It codes for CASSLPDLSSYEQYF.

The rearrangement uses TRBV19 and TRBJ2-2, with D perhaps TRBD1 (6 bases). V lost 3 bases to trimming and J lost 5 bases, with 16 bases between them. CDR1 is LNHDA and CDR2 is SQIVND in the germline V gene (reference sequence). The length of the CDR3 is 16 residues. The CDR3 region is CASSMAEGERTGELFF. The DNA of the CDR3 is TGTGCCAGTAGTATGGCCGAGGGGGAACGGACCGGGGAGCTGTTTTTT.

The rearrangement joins TRBV5-1 to TRBJ2-4, with D maybe TRBD2 (5 bases). Per the germline V gene, CDR1 is SGHRS and CDR2 is YFSETQ. V lost 3 bases to trimming and J lost 0 bases, with 13 bases between them. The CDR3 spans 16 residues. Here the CDR3 reads CASSYFAAVAKNIQYF. Here the CDR3 DNA reads TGCGCCAGCAGCTACTTCGCAGCGGTAGCCAAAAACATTCAGTACTTC.